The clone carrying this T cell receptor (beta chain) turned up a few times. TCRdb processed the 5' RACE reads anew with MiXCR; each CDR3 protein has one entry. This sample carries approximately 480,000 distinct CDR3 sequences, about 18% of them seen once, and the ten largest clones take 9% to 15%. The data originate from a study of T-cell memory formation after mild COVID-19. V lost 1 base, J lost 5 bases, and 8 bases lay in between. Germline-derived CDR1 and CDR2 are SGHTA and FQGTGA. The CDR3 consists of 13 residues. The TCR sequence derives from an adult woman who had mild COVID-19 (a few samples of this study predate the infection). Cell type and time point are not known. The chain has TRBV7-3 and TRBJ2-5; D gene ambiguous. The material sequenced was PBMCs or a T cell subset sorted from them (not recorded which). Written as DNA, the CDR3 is TGTGCCAGCAGCTTAAGAGGTGCGGAGACCCAGTACTTC. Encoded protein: CASSLRGAETQYF.